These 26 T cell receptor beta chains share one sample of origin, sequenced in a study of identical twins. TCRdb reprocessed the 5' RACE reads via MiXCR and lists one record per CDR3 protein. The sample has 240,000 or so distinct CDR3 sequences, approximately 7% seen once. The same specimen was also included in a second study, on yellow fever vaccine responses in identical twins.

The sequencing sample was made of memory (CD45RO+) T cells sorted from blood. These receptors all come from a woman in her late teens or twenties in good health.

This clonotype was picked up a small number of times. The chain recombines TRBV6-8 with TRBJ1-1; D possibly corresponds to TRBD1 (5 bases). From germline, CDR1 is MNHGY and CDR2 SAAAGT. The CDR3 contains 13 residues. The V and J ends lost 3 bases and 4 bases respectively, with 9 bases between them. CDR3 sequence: CASSYIRGTEAFF. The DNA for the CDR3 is TGTGCCAGCAGTTATATAAGGGGCACTGAAGCTTTCTTT.

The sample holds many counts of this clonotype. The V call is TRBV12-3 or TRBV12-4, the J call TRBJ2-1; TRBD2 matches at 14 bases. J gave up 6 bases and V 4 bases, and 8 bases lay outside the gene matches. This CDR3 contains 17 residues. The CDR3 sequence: CASSSGLAGVGGNEQFF. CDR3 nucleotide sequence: TGTGCCAGCAGTTCGGGACTAGCGGGAGTAGGTGGCAATGAGCAGTTCTTC.

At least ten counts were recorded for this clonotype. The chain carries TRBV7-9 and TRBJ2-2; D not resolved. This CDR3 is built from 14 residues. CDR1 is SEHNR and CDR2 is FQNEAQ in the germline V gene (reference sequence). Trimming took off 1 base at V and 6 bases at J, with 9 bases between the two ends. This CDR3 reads CASSLVGSSGELFF. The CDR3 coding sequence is TGTGCCAGCAGCTTAGTCGGCAGTTCCGGGGAGCTGTTTTTT.

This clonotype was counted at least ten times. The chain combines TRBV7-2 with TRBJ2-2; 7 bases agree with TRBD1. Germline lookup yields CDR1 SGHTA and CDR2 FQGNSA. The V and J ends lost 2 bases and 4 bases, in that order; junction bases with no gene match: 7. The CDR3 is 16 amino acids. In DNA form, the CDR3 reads TGTGCCAGCAGCTTAAGACAGGGATATCTCACCGGGGAGCTGTTTTTT. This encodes CASSLRQGYLTGELFF.

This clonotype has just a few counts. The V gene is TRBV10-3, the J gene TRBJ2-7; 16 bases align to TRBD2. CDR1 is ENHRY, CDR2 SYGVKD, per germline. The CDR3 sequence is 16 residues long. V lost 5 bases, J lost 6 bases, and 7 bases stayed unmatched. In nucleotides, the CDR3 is TGTGCCATCAGTCCCACGGGACTAGCGGGAGGGTTCGAGCAGTACTTC. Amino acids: CAISPTGLAGGFEQYF.

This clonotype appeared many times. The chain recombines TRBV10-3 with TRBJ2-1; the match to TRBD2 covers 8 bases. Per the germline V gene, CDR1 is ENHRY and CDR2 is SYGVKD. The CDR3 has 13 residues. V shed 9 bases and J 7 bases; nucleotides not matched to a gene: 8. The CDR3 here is CAMAERERNEQFF. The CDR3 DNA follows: TGTGCCATGGCCGAGCGGGAGAGGAATGAGCAGTTCTTC.

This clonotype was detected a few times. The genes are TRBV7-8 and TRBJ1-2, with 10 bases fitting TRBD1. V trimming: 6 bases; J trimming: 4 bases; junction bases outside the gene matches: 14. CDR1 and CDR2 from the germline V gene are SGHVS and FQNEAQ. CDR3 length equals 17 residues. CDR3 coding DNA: TGTGCCAGCAGTCGGACACCACCGGGACAGGGGCTCTATGGCTACACCTTC. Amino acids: CASSRTPPGQGLYGYTF. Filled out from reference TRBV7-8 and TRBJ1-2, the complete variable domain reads GAGVSQSPRYKVAKRGQDVALRCDPISGHVSLFWYQQALGQGPEFLTYFQNEAQLDKSGLPSDRFFAERPEGSVSTLKIQRTQQEDSAVYLCASSRTPPGQGLYGYTFGSGTRLTVV.

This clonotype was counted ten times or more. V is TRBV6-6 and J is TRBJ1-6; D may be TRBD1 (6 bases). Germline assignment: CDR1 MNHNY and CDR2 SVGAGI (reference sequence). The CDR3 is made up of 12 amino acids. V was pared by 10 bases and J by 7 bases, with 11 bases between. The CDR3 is CAIGDKNSPLHF. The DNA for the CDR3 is TGTGCCATAGGGGACAAGAATTCACCCCTCCACTTT.

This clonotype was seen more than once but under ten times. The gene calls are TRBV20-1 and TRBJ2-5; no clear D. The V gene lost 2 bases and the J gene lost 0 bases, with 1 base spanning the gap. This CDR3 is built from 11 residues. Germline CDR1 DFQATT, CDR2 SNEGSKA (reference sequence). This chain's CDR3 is CSARNQETQYF. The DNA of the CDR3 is TGCAGTGCTAGAAACCAAGAGACCCAGTACTTC.

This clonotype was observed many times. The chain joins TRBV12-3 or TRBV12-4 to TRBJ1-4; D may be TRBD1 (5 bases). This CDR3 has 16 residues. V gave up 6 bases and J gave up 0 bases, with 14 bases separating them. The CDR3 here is CASRIGVAATNEKLFF. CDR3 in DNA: TGTGCCAGCAGAATAGGGGTCGCGGCAACTAATGAAAAACTGTTTTTT.

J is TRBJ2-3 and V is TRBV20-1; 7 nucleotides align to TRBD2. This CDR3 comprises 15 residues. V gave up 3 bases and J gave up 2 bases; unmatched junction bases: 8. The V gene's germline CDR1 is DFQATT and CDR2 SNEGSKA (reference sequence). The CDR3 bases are TGCAGTGCTAGGGATTCCGGGGGGAACACAGATACGCAGTATTTT. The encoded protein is CSARDSGGNTDTQYF.

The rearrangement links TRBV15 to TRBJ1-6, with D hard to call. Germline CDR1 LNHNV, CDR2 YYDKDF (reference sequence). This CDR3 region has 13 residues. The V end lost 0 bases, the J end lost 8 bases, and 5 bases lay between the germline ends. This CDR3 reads CATSRDSDSPLHF. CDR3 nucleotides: TGTGCCACCAGCAGAGATTCGGATTCACCCCTCCACTTT.

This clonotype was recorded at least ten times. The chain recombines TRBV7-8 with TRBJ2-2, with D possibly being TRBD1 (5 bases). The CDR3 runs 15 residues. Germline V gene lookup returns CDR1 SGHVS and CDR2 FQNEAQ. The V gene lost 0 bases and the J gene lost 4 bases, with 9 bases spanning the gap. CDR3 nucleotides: TGTGCCAGCAGCTTAGCCGCAGGGCTCACCGGGGAGCTGTTTTTT. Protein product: CASSLAAGLTGELFF.

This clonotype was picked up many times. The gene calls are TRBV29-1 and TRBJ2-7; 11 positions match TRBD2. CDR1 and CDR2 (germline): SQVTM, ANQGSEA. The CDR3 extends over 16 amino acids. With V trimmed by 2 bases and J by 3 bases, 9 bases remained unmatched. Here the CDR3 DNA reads TGCAGCGTTGAATATGCCCTAGGGACTAGCGGCTACGAGCAGTACTTC. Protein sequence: CSVEYALGTSGYEQYF.

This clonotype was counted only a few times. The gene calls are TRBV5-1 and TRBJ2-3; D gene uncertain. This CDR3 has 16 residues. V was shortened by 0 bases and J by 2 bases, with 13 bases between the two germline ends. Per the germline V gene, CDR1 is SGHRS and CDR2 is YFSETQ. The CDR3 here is CASSLAPWGFTDTQYF. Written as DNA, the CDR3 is TGCGCCAGCAGCTTGGCCCCTTGGGGTTTCACAGATACGCAGTATTTT.

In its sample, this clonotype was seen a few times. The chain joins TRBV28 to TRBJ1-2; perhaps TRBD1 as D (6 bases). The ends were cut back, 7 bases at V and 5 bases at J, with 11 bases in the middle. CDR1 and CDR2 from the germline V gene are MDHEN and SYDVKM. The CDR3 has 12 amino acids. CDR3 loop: CASNRQGYGYTF. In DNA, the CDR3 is TGTGCCAGCAACCGGCAGGGGTATGGCTACACCTTC.

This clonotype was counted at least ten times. The CDR3 here is CAISESGAGPRDTQYF. CDR3 sequence (DNA): TGTGCCATCAGTGAGTCCGGAGCAGGGCCCAGAGATACGCAGTATTTT. The genes are TRBV10-3 and TRBJ2-3; TRBD1 might be the D (5 bases). The germline V and J ends were trimmed by 0 bases and 5 bases, with 15 bases remaining between them. The CDR3 runs to 16 residues. CDR1 is ENHRY, CDR2 SYGVKD, per germline.

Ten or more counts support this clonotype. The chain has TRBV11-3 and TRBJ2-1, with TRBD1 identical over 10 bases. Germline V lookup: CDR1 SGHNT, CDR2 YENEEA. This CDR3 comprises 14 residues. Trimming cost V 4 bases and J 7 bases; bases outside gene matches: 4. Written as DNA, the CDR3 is TGTGCCAGCAGCTGGGACAGGGGAGGTAATGAGCAGTTCTTC. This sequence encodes CASSWDRGGNEQFF.

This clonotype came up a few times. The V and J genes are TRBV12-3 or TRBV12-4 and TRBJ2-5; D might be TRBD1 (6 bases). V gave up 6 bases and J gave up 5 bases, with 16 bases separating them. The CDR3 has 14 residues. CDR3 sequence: CASSRTGTTETQYF. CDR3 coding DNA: TGTGCCAGCAGCCGTACCGGGACAACTGAGACCCAGTACTTC.

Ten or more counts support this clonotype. The CDR3, as DNA: TGTGCCAGCACCCCGGGGGGGCTCACAGATACGCAGTATTTT. Translation gives CASTPGGLTDTQYF. This rearrangement joins TRBV12-3 or TRBV12-4 to TRBJ2-3, with 8 positions matching TRBD2. The J segment lost 2 bases and the V segment lost 7 bases, leaving 5 bases of the junction unmatched. The CDR3 is made up of 14 amino acids.

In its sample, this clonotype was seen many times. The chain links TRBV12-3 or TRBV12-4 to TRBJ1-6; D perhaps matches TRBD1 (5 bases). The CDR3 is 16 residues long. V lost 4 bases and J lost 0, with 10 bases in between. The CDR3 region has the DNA TGTGCCAGCAGTTCCCAGGGTAGCTCCTATAATTCACCCCTCCACTTT. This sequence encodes CASSSQGSSYNSPLHF.

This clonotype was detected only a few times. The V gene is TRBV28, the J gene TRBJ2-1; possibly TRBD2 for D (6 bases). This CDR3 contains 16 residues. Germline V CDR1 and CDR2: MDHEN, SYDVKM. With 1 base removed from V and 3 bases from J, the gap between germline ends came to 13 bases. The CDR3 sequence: CASSLSERVRYNEQFF. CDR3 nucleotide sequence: TGTGCCAGCAGTTTATCCGAGCGGGTTCGCTACAATGAGCAGTTCTTC.

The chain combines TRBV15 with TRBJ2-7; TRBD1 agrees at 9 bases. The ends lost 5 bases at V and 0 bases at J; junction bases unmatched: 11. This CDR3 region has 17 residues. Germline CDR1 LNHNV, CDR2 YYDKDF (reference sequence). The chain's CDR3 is CATSSYAGTGFSYEQYF. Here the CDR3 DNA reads TGTGCCACCAGCTCCTACGCCGGGACAGGGTTCTCCTACGAGCAGTACTTC.

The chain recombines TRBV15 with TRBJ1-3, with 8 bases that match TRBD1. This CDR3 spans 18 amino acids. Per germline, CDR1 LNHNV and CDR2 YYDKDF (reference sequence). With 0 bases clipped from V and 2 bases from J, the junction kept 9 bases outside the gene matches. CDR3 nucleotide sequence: TGTGCCACCAGCAGAGATACCCTACAGGGGGTCACTGGAAACACCATATATTTT. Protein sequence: CATSRDTLQGVTGNTIYF. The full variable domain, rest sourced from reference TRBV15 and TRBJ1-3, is DAMVIQNPRYQVTQFGKPVTLSCSQTLNHNVMYWYQQKSSQAPKLLFHYYDKDFNNEADTPDNFQSRRPNTSFCFLDIRSPGLGDTAMYLCATSRDTLQGVTGNTIYFGEGSWLTVV.

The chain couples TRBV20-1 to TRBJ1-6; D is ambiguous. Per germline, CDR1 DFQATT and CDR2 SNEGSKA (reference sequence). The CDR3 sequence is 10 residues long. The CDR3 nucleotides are TGCAGGGTGGGATTTTGGGCCCTCCACTTT. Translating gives CRVGFWALHF.

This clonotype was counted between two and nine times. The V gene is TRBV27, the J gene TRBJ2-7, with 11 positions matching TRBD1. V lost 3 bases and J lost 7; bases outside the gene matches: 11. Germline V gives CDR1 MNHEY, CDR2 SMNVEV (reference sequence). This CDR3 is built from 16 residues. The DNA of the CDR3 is TGTGCCAGCAGTTTGTCGGGGACAGGGGGTCACGGGGAGCAGTACTTC. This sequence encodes CASSLSGTGGHGEQYF.